These 5 T cell receptor beta chains were all obtained from the same sample, sequenced in a study of cytomegalovirus exposure and HLA in healthy donors. It was with 60 Vbeta and 13 Jbeta primers that the PCR ran. The method was immunoSEQ multiplex PCR; TCRdb's version includes in-frame clones alone and lacks a portion of them. Its clone listing holds 130,000 to 150,000 clones. The sequenced sample was PBMCs. Receptor source: a man in his forties in good health and CMV-seronegative.

This chain links TRBV6-6 with TRBJ1-5, with D perhaps TRBD1 (6 bases). The CDR3 has 15 residues. The germline V gene has CDR1 MNHNY and CDR2 SVGAGI (reference sequence). Trimming stripped 4 bases from V and 5 bases from J, with 15 bases between. The CDR3 protein is CASSLHEGDDQPQHF. The CDR3 DNA is TGTGCCAGCAGTTTACATGAGGGGGACGATCAGCCCCAGCATTTT.

This chain connects TRBV11-2 to TRBJ2-1; a possible D gene is TRBD2 (6 bases). The CDR3 length is 15 residues. Trimming cost V 4 bases and J 3 bases, with 13 bases left between them. Germline CDR1 SGHAT, CDR2 FQNNGV. CDR3 bases: TGTGCCAGCAGCTCTAATGTGGACTACTACAATGAGCAGTTCTTC. Amino acid sequence: CASSSNVDYYNEQFF.

The chain recombines TRBV9 with TRBJ2-1; 10 bases agree with TRBD1. The trim removed 4 bases at V and 6 bases at J, leaving 13 bases unmatched. The CDR3 is 17 residues long. Germline lookup yields CDR1 SGDLS and CDR2 YYNGEE. The CDR3 DNA follows: TGTGCCAGCAGCTCAAGACCCGGGACAGGGGCCCCCAATGAGCAGTTCTTC. It specifies CASSSRPGTGAPNEQFF. Together with reference TRBV9 and TRBJ2-1, the CDR3 gives the full variable domain: DSGVTQTPKHLITATGQRVTLRCSPRSGDLSVYWYQQSLDQGLQFLIQYYNGEERAKGNILERFSAQQFPDLHSELNLSSLELGDSALYFCASSSRPGTGAPNEQFFGPGTRLTVL.

The chain joins TRBV29-1 to TRBJ2-1; D is ambiguous. In germline, CDR1 is SQVTM, CDR2 ANQGSEA. The CDR3 runs to 10 residues. The ends were cut back, 2 bases at V and 10 bases at J, with 6 bases in the middle. CDR3 sequence (DNA): TGCAGCGTTGAAAACATGGAGCAGTTCTTC. It is translated as CSVENMEQFF.

The chain employs TRBV11-1 and TRBJ1-6; D uncertain. The V end was cut by 1 base, the J end by 9 bases, with 7 bases between. This CDR3 comprises 13 residues. The germline V gene encodes CDR1 SGHAT and CDR2 FQDESV (reference sequence). In nucleotides, the CDR3 is TGTGCCAGCAGCTTAGTTTTCGGTTCACCCCTCCACTTT. Amino acid sequence: CASSLVFGSPLHF.